What follows are 29 T cell receptor beta chains derived from one specimen sequenced in a study of cytomegalovirus exposure and HLA in healthy donors. PCR amplification relied on 60 Vbeta primers (plus 13 Jbeta primers). The method was immunoSEQ multiplex PCR; TCRdb's version includes in-frame clones alone and lacks a portion of them. Here the sample spans over 150,000 clones, 65% to 75% being singletons. The sequenced sample was PBMCs. The receptors here all came from a man under 40 in good health and CMV-seropositive.

This clone has only one observation. The rearrangement joins TRBV7-2 to TRBJ1-1; possible D gene TRBD1, 5 bases. Germline V gene sequence: CDR1 SGHTA, CDR2 FQGNSA. The germline V and J ends were trimmed by 4 bases and 4 bases, with 13 bases remaining between them. This CDR3 has 14 residues. DNA of the CDR3: TGTGCCAGCAGCTCCGTGGGGGGAGGCACTGAAGCTTTCTTT. This translates into CASSSVGGGTEAFF.

CDR3 sequence reads: CASSLTGSGSFNEQFF. The CDR3 bases are TGTGCCAGCAGCTTAACGGGTAGCGGGAGTTTCAATGAGCAGTTCTTC. The chain uses TRBV7-3 and TRBJ2-1, with 9 bases aligning to TRBD2. This CDR3 contains 16 residues. Trimming took 0 bases from V and 6 from J; bases not matched to a gene: 6. Germline lookup yields CDR1 SGHTA and CDR2 FQGTGA.

The chain links TRBV10-3 to TRBJ1-2, with 9 bases identical to TRBD1. There are 16 residues in the CDR3. The germline V gene has CDR1 ENHRY and CDR2 SYGVKD. Losses at the gene ends were 10 bases for V and 2 bases for J; bases not matched to a gene: 14. The CDR3 is CATTPVGDRVNYGYTF. The CDR3 coding sequence is TGTGCCACCACCCCCGTCGGGGACAGGGTAAACTATGGCTACACCTTC.

This clone has a handful of counts. The rearrangement joins TRBV7-9 to TRBJ2-7; TRBD1 might be the D (5 bases). CDR1 and CDR2 (germline): SEHNR, FQNEAQ (reference sequence). The CDR3 is 13 residues long. Trimming removed 7 bases at V and 6 bases at J, with 16 bases between. CDR3 residues: CASKDTLAVEQYF. The CDR3 nucleotides are TGTGCCAGCAAGGACACGTTGGCGGTCGAGCAGTACTTC. Complete variable domain (other parts from reference TRBV7-9 and TRBJ2-7): DTGVSQNPRHKITKRGQNVTFRCDPISEHNRLYWYRQTLGQGPEFLTYFQNEAQLEKSRLLSDRFSAERPKGSFSTLEIQRTEQGDSAMYLCASKDTLAVEQYFGPGTRLTVT.

The V and J genes are TRBV6-1 and TRBJ2-3, with D possibly matching TRBD2 (5 bases). Germline V gene sequence: CDR1 MNHNS, CDR2 SASEGT. The ends were cut back, 3 bases at V and 0 bases at J, with 13 bases in the middle. CDR3 length: 16 residues. Written as DNA, the CDR3 is TGTGCCAGCAGTGAGAGGGCTGGATTCAGCACAGATACGCAGTATTTT. Translated, it gives CASSERAGFSTDTQYF.

The chain uses TRBV7-9 and TRBJ1-1; D is unclear. Germline-derived CDR1 and CDR2 are SEHNR and FQNEAQ (reference sequence). The CDR3 is made up of 15 amino acids. The V gene lost 5 bases and the J gene lost 0 bases, with 13 bases spanning the gap. CDR3 in amino acids: CASSLGPVMNTEAFF. The CDR3 nucleotides are TGTGCCAGCAGCCTAGGGCCCGTTATGAACACTGAAGCTTTCTTT. The full variable domain, its missing parts supplied by reference TRBV7-9 and TRBJ1-1, is DTGVSQNPRHKITKRGQNVTFRCDPISEHNRLYWYRQTLGQGPEFLTYFQNEAQLEKSRLLSDRFSAERPKGSFSTLEIQRTEQGDSAMYLCASSLGPVMNTEAFFGQGTRLTVV.

V and J are TRBV6-5 and TRBJ1-2; perhaps TRBD1 as D (5 bases). The germline V gene encodes CDR1 MNHEY and CDR2 SVGAGI. The CDR3 loop spans 15 amino acids. Trimming stripped 0 bases from V and 0 bases from J, with 8 bases between. The CDR3 bases are TGTGCCAGCAGTTACTCCCGACAGACTAACTATGGCTACACCTTC. This gives the protein CASSYSRQTNYGYTF.

With regard to this clone: Other DNA sequences in this specimen translate into the identical CDR3. The chain joins TRBV21-1 to TRBJ2-6; no check of the table's D call, TRBD1, against the DNA was made. TRBV21-1 is assigned pseudogene status. The CDR3 runs to 12 residues. CDR3 DNA: TGTGCGGGGCGCTCTGGGGCCAACGTCCTGACTTTC. Its protein product is CAGRSGANVLTF.

V gene TRBV28 combines with J gene TRBJ1-5; 7 positions agree with TRBD1. This CDR3 comprises 15 residues. Looked up from germline, CDR1 is MDHEN and CDR2 is SYDVKM. V dropped 4 bases and J dropped 9; count of bases not matched to a gene: 12. The chain's CDR3 is CASSSLADRAGPQHF. The CDR3 region has the DNA TGTGCCAGCAGTTCCCTCGCTGACAGGGCCGGGCCCCAGCATTTT.

This clone was found once. The chain employs TRBV30 and TRBJ2-3; maybe TRBD1 (6 bases). The CDR3 extends over 14 amino acids. CDR1 is GTSNPN, CDR2 SVGIG, per germline (reference sequence). The V gene lost 2 bases and the J gene lost 1 base, with 10 bases spanning the gap. CDR3 in amino acids: CAWSRAGGTDTQYF. The CDR3 DNA sequence: TGTGCCTGGAGTCGGGCAGGGGGCACAGATACGCAGTATTTT.

The chain combines TRBV9 with TRBJ2-2; 10 bases are a match to TRBD2. In germline, CDR1 is SGDLS, CDR2 YYNGEE. J was trimmed by 0 bases and V by 2 bases; bases with no gene match: 4. The CDR3 is 17 amino acids. The CDR3 DNA reads TGTGCCAGCAGCGTCCTAGCGGGGGTTGCGAACACCGGGGAGCTGTTTTTT. Protein sequence: CASSVLAGVANTGELFF.

The rearrangement links TRBV5-4 to TRBJ1-2, with D uncertain. V lost 4 bases to trimming and J lost 6 bases, with 16 bases between them. This CDR3 contains 14 residues. The germline V gene has CDR1 SGHNT and CDR2 YYREEE (reference sequence). The CDR3: CASSVPVASDGYTF. The CDR3, as DNA: TGTGCCAGCAGCGTGCCGGTAGCCTCGGATGGCTACACCTTC. Combining the CDR3 with reference TRBV5-4 and TRBJ1-2 gives the whole variable domain ETGVTQSPTHLIKTRGQQVTLRCSSQSGHNTVSWYQQALGQGPQFIFQYYREEENGRGNFPPRFSGLQFPNYSSELNVNALELDDSALYLCASSVPVASDGYTFGSGTRLTVV.

The J gene is TRBJ2-7, the V gene TRBV4-3; unclear D gene. The germline V and J ends were trimmed by 0 bases and 4 bases, with 16 bases remaining between them. CDR1 is LGHNA and CDR2 is YSLEER in the germline V gene. The CDR3 is 16 amino acids. The CDR3 sequence is CASSQDLAASLYEQYF. The CDR3 DNA reads as TGCGCCAGCAGCCAAGATCTGGCGGCCTCCTTATACGAGCAGTACTTC.

Only one count was recorded for this clone. The chain carries TRBV6-5 and TRBJ2-1; TRBD1 is a possible D gene (7 bases). Germline-derived CDR1 and CDR2 are MNHEY and SVGAGI. CDR3 length: 15 amino acids. Between the trimmed V and J ends, which lost 5 bases and 0 bases, there was a span of 11 bases. The CDR3 region has the DNA TGTGCCAGCAGTCCAGGGGGGAGCTCCTACAATGAGCAGTTCTTC. It is translated as CASSPGGSSYNEQFF.

This clone was recorded a few times. The chain has TRBV15 and TRBJ2-1, with D unclear. There are 14 residues in the CDR3. Trimming pared 7 bases from V and 7 bases from J, leaving 17 bases between. CDR1 and CDR2 from the germline V gene are LNHNV and YYDKDF (reference sequence). Here the CDR3 reads CATTPFPGRNEQFF. DNA for the CDR3: TGTGCCACCACACCGTTCCCGGGTAGGAATGAGCAGTTCTTC.

For the CDR3, the DNA is TGTGCCAGCAGAGAGCGACTCACAGATACGCAGTATTTT. Translating it yields CASRERLTDTQYF. The chain combines TRBV6-1 with TRBJ2-3; D gene unclear. There are 13 residues in the CDR3. CDR1 MNHNS and CDR2 SASEGT come from the germline V gene. The V end lost 6 bases, the J end lost 2 bases, and 9 bases lay between the germline ends.

This clone appeared once. The V call is TRBV6-6, the J call TRBJ1-2; 8 bases are shared with TRBD1. Germline V lookup: CDR1 MNHNY, CDR2 SVGAGI (reference sequence). The CDR3 has 13 residues. V lost 6 bases and J lost 7; bases outside the gene matches: 7. In DNA, the CDR3 is TGTGCCAGCAGCGTCCAGGGGGCGGGTGGCTACACCTTC. Amino acids: CASSVQGAGGYTF.

This clone was seen a handful of times. The chain uses TRBV7-9 and TRBJ1-5; D is possibly TRBD1 (6 bases). V lost 3 bases and J 9 bases, leaving 15 bases between the germline ends. This CDR3 spans 14 amino acids. From germline, CDR1 is SEHNR and CDR2 FQNEAQ (reference sequence). CDR3 sequence: CASSLGAGLGPQHF. In nucleotides, the CDR3 is TGTGCCAGCAGCTTGGGGGCAGGGTTGGGGCCCCAGCATTTT.

V gene TRBV6-1 combines with J gene TRBJ2-5; D might be TRBD2 (5 bases). This CDR3 contains 15 residues. Germline lookup yields CDR1 MNHNS and CDR2 SASEGT. Trimming took off 1 base at V and 4 bases at J, with 13 bases between the two ends. The CDR3 DNA is TGTGCCAGCAGTGAAGGACCCGGGCGGGTAGAGACCCAGTACTTC. Its protein product is CASSEGPGRVETQYF.

The chain carries TRBV6-7 and TRBJ1-1, with 7 bases fitting TRBD1. TRBV6-7 is identified as an open reading frame with a role that is uncertain. The CDR3 consists of 12 residues. The CDR3 spells CESYRGKGEAFF. CDR3 sequence (DNA): TGTGAATCATACAGGGGCAAAGGAGAAGCTTTCTTT.

The chain has TRBV30 and TRBJ1-2; D might be TRBD1 (6 bases). This CDR3 contains 13 residues. Deletions cut 0 bases from V and 6 bases from J, with 11 bases between. Germline lookup yields CDR1 GTSNPN and CDR2 SVGIG (reference sequence). CDR3 region: CAWSVGAGDGYTF. CDR3 coding DNA: TGTGCCTGGAGTGTGGGGGCAGGCGATGGCTACACCTTC.

V usage is TRBV5-6 and J usage is TRBJ2-7; 11 positions match TRBD1. The trim removed 1 base at V and 4 bases at J, leaving 4 bases unmatched. Looked up from germline, CDR1 is SGHDT and CDR2 is YYEEEE. The CDR3 spans 15 residues. CDR3 DNA sequence: TGTGCCAGCAGCTTGACCGGGACAGGGGGATACGAGCAGTACTTC. Translation: CASSLTGTGGYEQYF.

V gene TRBV29-1 combines with J gene TRBJ1-1; TRBD1 matches at 9 bases. Germline lookup yields CDR1 SQVTM and CDR2 ANQGSEA. CDR3 length: 13 residues. The trim removed 6 bases at V and 7 bases at J, leaving 9 bases unmatched. CDR3 loop: CSVVRTGDREAFF. The DNA for the CDR3 is TGCAGCGTAGTACGGACAGGGGACCGTGAAGCTTTCTTT.

This rearrangement joins TRBV27 to TRBJ2-3; perhaps TRBD2 as D (6 bases). This CDR3 has 14 amino acids. The V and J ends lost 6 bases and 3 bases respectively, with 13 bases between them. Germline-derived CDR1 and CDR2 are MNHEY and SMNVEV (reference sequence). The CDR3 region has the DNA TGTGCCAGCAGCCCGACTAGAGAGACAGATACGCAGTATTTT. Amino acids: CASSPTRETDTQYF.

This clone was counted a single time. The chain combines TRBV4-2 with TRBJ2-5, with 10 bases matching TRBD1. The end of the DNA aligns better with TRBJ2-7, so the J call may be wrong. Germline values: CDR1 LGHNA, CDR2 YNFKEQ. The CDR3 is made up of 16 amino acids. The CDR3 bases are TGTGCCAGCAGCCGTTCCCCCGGACAGGGGGCCTACGAGCAGTACTTC. It is translated as CASSRSPGQGAYEQYF.

Notes on this clone: Within the sample, other DNA sequences also encode this same CDR3. The chain links TRBV7-6 to TRBJ2-5, with D unresolved. Deletions cut 5 bases from V and 4 bases from J, with 5 bases between. The CDR3 runs to 11 residues. Germline lookup yields CDR1 SGHVS and CDR2 FNYEAQ. The DNA of the CDR3 is TGTGCCAGCAGCACTCGAGAGACCCAGTACTTC. It yields the protein CASSTRETQYF.

This clone came up once. J is TRBJ1-6 and V is TRBV10-3; D not resolved. V was pared by 3 bases and J by 6 bases, with 15 bases between. Germline CDR1 reads ENHRY; CDR2 reads SYGVKD. CDR3 length equals 16 residues. This chain's CDR3 is CAISETITRLNSPLHF. DNA of the CDR3: TGTGCCATCAGTGAAACGATAACCAGGCTTAATTCACCCCTCCACTTT.

The rearrangement uses TRBV15 and TRBJ1-3, with unresolved D. Trimming shortened V by 0 bases and J by 2 bases, and 8 bases separated the two germline ends. Germline CDR1 LNHNV, CDR2 YYDKDF (reference sequence). The CDR3 length is 15 residues. CDR3 sequence (DNA): TGTGCCACCAGCAGAGATCCCGGGACTGGAAACACCATATATTTT. Its protein is CATSRDPGTGNTIYF.

The chain is built from TRBV28 and TRBJ2-2; 11 bases line up with TRBD2. The CDR3 contains 15 residues. The germline CDR1 and CDR2 sequences are MDHEN and SYDVKM. J lost 13 bases, V lost 6 bases, and 13 bases had no gene match. CDR3 protein: CASRRGTSGLGGLFF. DNA of the CDR3: TGTGCCAGCAGACGCGGGACTAGCGGTTTGGGAGGGCTGTTTTTT. The complete variable domain, with remaining parts taken from reference TRBV28 and TRBJ2-2, reads DVKVTQSSRYLVKRTGEKVFLECVQDMDHENMFWYRQDPGLGLRLIYFSYDVKMKEKGDIPEGYSVSREKKERFSLILESASTNQTSMYLCASRRGTSGLGGLFFGEGSRLTVL.